Included here is one TCR beta chain sequence, with context. The antigen remains undetermined. The sample is drawn from a study of beta chain features in type 1 diabetes. Background on the study: Examination of sorted cells across all samples involved over 85,000,000 cells.

TCRB transcripts that were expressed got sequenced, as all of the isolated RNA had been reverse transcribed. There were 3 million to 4 million reads on average in the naive, central memory and regulatory T cell samples. Produced via immunoSEQ multiplex PCR; TCRdb's table is partial and in-frame only. Of around 600,000 clones detected, 9.5% to 15% appear once; the ten largest clones hold 0.095% to 0.15%. The CDR3 is 15 amino acids. The V gene end was trimmed by 5 bases and the J gene end by 6 bases; junction bases not matched to a gene: 8. Germline-derived CDR1 and CDR2 are MDHEN and SYDVKM. Study conclusions and caveats: The question of HLA type influencing TCRB rearrangement was one that remained unresolved here. TCRB CDR3s from Type 1 diabetes patients were moderately but significantly shorter in all four CD4+ subsets. Compared with healthy donors, patients appeared to share more similar naive, central memory and regulatory TCRB repertoires.

This receptor was obtained from a man aged 30-40 years with type 1 diabetes. The J gene is TRBJ1-1, the V gene TRBV28, with 11 bases lining up with TRBD1. Sequencing was performed on naive CD4+ T cells from blood. The CDR3 nucleotides read TGTGCCAGCAGTCCTCTTGGGACAGGGGGGCCTGAAGCTTTCTTT. As protein: CASSPLGTGGPEAFF.